The clone carrying this T cell receptor beta chain was counted only a few times. V lost 8 bases and J lost 1; bases outside the gene matches: 6. Germline V gene lookup returns CDR1 KGHSH and CDR2 LQKENI. The length of the CDR3 is 14 residues. This sample was taken from a study of blood T cell repertoires in COVID-19. Study as a whole: Both acute and convalescent COVID-19 samples were obtained from the United States, Italy and Spain.

The method was immunoSEQ multiplex PCR; TCRdb's version includes in-frame clones alone and lacks a portion of them. The table lists more than 95,000 clones, around 84% of them singletons. The chain employs TRBV18 and TRBJ1-1; 8 bases fit TRBD1. The clonotype originates from a woman aged 60-75 years in a cohort sampled during active or convalescent COVID-19. The sequencing input was peripheral blood. The CDR3 is CASHRTGTNTEAFF. In DNA, the CDR3 is TGTGCCAGCCATCGGACAGGGACGAACACTGAAGCTTTCTTT.